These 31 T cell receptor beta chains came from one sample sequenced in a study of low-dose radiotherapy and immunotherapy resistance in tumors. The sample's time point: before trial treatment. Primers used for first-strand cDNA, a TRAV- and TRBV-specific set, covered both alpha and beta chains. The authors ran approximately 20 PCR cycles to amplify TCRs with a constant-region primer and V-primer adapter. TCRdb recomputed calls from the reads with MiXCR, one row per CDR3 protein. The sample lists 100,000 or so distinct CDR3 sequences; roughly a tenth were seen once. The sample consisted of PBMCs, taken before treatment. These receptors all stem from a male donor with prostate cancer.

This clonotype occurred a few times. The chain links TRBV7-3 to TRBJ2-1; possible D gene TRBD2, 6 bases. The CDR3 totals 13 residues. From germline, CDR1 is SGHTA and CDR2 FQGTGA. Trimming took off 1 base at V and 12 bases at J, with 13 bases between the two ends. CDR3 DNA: TGTGCCAGCAGCTTAATGGGGGGAATGGGGCAGTTCTTC. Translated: CASSLMGGMGQFF.

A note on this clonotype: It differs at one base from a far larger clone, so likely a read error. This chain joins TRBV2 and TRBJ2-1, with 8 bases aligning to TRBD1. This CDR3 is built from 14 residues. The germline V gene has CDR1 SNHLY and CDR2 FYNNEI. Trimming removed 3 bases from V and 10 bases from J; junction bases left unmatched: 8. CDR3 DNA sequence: TGTGCCAGCAGTGAGACAGGGGTCCCCTACGAGCAGTTCTTC. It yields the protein CASSETGVPYEQFF.

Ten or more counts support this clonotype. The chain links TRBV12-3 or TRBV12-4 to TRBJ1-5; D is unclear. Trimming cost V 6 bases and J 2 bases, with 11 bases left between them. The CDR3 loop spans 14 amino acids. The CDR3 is CASSQTWGNQPQHF. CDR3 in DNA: TGTGCCAGCAGCCAGACTTGGGGCAATCAGCCCCAGCATTTT.

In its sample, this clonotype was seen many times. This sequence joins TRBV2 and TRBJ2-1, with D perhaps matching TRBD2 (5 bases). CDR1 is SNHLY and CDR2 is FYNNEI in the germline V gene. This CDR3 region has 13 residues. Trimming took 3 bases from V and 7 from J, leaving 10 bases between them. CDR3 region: CASSDGGWNEQFF. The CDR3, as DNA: TGTGCCAGCAGTGACGGCGGGTGGAATGAGCAGTTCTTC.

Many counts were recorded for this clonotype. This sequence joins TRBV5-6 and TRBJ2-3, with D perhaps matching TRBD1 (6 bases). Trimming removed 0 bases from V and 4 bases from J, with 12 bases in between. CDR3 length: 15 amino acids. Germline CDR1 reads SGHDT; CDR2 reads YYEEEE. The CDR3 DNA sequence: TGTGCCAGCAGCTTGGGAGGACAGAGGGCAGATACGCAGTATTTT. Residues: CASSLGGQRADTQYF. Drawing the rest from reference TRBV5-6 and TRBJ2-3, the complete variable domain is DAGVTQSPTHLIKTRGQQVTLRCSPKSGHDTVSWYQQALGQGPQFIFQYYEEEERQRGNFPDRFSGHQFPNYSSELNVNALLLGDSALYLCASSLGGQRADTQYFGPGTRLTVL.

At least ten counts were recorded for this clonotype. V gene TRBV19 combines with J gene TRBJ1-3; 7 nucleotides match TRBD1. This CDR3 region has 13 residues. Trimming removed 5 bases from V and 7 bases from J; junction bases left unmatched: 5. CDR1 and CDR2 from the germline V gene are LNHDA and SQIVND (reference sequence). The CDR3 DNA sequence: TGTGCCAGTAGTCGACAGGGACGGAACACCATATATTTT. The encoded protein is CASSRQGRNTIYF.

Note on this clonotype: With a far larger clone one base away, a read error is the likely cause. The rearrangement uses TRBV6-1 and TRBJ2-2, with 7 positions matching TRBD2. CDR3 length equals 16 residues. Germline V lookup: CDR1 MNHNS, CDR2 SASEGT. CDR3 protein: CASSDPSGGNTGEQFF. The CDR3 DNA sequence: TGTGCCAGCAGTGATCCTAGCGGAGGAAACACCGGGGAGCAGTTTTTT.

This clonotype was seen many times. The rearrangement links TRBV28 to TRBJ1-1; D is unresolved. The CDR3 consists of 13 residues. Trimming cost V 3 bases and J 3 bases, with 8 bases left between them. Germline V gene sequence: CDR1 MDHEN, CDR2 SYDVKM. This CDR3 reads CASSFRQDTEAFF. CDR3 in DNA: TGTGCCAGCAGTTTCCGGCAGGACACTGAAGCTTTCTTT.

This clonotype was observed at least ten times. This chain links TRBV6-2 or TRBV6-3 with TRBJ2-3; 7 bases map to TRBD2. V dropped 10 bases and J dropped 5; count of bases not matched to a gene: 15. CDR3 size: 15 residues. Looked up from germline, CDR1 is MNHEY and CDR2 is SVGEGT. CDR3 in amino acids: CATIGASGNEDTQYF. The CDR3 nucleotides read TGTGCCACGATCGGGGCTAGCGGTAACGAAGATACGCAGTATTTT.

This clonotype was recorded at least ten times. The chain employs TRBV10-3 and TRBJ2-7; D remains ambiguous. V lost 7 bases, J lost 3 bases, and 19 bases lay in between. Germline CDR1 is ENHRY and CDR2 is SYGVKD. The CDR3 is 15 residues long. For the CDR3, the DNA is TGTGCCATCACTACCATCGGAAAAGGGATCTACGAGCAGTACTTC. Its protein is CAITTIGKGIYEQYF.

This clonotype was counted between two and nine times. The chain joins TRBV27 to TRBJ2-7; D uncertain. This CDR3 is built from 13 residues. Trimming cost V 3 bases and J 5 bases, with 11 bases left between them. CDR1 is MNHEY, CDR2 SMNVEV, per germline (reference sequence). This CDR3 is CASSLRDSHEQYF. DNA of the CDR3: TGTGCCAGCAGTTTGAGAGATTCCCACGAGCAGTACTTC.

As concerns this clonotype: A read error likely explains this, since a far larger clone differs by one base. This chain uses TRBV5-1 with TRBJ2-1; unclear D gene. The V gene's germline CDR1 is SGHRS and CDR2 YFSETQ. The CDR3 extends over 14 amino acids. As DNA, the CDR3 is TGTGCCAGCAGCTTCGGTAGGTGGGCCTACGAGCAGTTCTTC. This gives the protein CASSFGRWAYEQFF.

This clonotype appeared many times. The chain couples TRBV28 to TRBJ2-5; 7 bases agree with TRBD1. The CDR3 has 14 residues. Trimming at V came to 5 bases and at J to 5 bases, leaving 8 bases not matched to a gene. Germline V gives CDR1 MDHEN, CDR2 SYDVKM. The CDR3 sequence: CASSKGGRRETQYF. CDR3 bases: TGTGCCAGCAGTAAAGGGGGCAGGAGGGAGACCCAGTACTTC.

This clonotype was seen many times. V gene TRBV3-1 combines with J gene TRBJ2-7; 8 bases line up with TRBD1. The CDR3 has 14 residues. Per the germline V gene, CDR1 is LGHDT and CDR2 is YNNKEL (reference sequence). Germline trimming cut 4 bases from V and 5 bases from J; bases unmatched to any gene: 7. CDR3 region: CASSLPGQVNEQYF. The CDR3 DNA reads TGTGCCAGCAGCCTTCCGGGACAGGTCAACGAGCAGTACTTC.

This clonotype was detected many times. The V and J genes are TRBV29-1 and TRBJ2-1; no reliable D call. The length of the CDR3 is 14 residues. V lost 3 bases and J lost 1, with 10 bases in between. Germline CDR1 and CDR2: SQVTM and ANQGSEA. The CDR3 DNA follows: TGCAGCGTTGACGGTAGCTATTCCTACAATGAGCAGTTCTTC. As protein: CSVDGSYSYNEQFF.

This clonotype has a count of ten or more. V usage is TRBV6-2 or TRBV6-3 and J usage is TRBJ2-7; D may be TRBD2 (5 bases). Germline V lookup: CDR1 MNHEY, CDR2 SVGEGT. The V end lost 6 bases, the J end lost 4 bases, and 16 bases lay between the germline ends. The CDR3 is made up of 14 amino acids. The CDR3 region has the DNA TGTGCCAGCAGCCAAGGAGGACTTAATTACGAGCAGTACTTC. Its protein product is CASSQGGLNYEQYF.

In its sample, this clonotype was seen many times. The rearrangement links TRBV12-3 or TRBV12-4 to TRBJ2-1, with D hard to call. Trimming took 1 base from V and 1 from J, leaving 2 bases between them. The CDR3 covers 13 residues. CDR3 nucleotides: TGTGCCAGCAGTTTAGAGTCCTACAATGAGCAGTTCTTC. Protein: CASSLESYNEQFF.

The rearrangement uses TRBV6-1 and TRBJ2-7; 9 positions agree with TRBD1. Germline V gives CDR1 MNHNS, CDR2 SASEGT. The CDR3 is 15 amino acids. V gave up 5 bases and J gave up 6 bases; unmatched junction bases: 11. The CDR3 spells CASSTLGTGNLEQYF. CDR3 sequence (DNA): TGTGCCAGCAGTACTTTAGGGACAGGGAATCTCGAGCAGTACTTC.

The CDR3, as DNA: TGCAGTGCTAGAGGGGACAGGGACACTGAAGCTTTCTTT. Its protein is CSARGDRDTEAFF. This chain connects TRBV20-1 to TRBJ1-1; the match to TRBD1 covers 9 bases. The CDR3 extends over 13 amino acids. V gave up 1 base and J gave up 3 bases; unmatched junction bases: 0. Germline CDR1 and CDR2: DFQATT and SNEGSKA (reference sequence).

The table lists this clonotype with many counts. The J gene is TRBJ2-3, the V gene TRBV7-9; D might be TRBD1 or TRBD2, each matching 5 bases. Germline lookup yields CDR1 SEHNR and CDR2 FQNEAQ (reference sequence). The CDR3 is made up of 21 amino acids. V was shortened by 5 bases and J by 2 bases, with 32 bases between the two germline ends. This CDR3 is CASSTYRGPIRLTQFTDTQYF. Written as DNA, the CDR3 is TGTGCCAGCAGCACCTATCGGGGACCCATCCGCTTGACTCAATTCACAGATACGCAGTATTTT.

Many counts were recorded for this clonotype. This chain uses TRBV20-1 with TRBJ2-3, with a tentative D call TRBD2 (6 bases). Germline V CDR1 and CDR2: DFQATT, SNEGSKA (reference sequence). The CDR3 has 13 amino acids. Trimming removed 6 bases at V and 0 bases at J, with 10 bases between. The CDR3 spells CSARLVSTDTQYF. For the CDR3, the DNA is TGCAGTGCAAGACTAGTTAGCACAGATACGCAGTATTTT.

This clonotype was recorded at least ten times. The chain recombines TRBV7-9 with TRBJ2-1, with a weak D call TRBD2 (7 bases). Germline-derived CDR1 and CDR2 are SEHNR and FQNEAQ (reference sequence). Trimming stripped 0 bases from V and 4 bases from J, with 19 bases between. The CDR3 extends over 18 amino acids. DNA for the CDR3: TGTGCCAGCAGCTTAGCGAGGGGGGGCCTAGCGGTGTACAATGAGCAGTTCTTC. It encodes CASSLARGGLAVYNEQFF.

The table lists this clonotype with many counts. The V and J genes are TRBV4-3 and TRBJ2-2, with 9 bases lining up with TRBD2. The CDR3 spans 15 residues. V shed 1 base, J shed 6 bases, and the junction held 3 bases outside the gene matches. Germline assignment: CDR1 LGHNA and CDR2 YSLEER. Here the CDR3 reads CASSQGLAGSGELFF. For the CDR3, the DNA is TGCGCCAGCAGCCAAGGGCTAGCGGGATCCGGGGAGCTGTTTTTT.

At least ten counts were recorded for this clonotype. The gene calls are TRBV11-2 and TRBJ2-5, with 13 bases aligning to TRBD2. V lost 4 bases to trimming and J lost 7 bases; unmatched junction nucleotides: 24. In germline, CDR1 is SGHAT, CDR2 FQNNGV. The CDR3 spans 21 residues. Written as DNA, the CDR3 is TGTGCCAGCAGCTCTAATAACAACTTCGGGTACGGGACTAGCGGGAAATCGACCCAGTACTTC. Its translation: CASSSNNNFGYGTSGKSTQYF.

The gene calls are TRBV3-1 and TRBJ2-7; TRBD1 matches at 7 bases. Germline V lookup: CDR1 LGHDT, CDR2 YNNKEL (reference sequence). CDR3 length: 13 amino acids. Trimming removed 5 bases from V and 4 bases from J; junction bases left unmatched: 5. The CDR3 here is CASSWDSRYEQYF. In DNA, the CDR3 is TGTGCCAGCAGCTGGGACAGCCGATACGAGCAGTACTTC.

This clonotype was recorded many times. In nucleotides, the CDR3 is TGTGCCAGTAGTATAGTCTCGGGAGATGAGCAGTTCTTC. Translation gives CASSIVSGDEQFF. The chain couples TRBV19 to TRBJ2-1; perhaps TRBD2 as D (6 bases). The germline CDR1 and CDR2 sequences are LNHDA and SQIVND (reference sequence). V lost 1 base to trimming and J lost 8 bases, with 9 bases between them. There are 13 residues in the CDR3.

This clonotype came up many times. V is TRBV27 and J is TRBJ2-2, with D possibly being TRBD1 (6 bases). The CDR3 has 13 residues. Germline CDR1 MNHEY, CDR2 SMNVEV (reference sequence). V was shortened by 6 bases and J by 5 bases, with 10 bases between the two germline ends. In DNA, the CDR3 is TGTGCCAGCAGGACAGGCGAAACCGGGGAGCTGTTTTTT. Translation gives CASRTGETGELFF.

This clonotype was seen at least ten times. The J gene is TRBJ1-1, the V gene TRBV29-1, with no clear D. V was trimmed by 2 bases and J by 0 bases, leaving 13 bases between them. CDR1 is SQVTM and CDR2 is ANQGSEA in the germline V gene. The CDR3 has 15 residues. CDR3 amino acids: CSVEPHSTLNTEAFF. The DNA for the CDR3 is TGCAGCGTTGAACCTCACTCGACATTGAACACTGAAGCTTTCTTT.

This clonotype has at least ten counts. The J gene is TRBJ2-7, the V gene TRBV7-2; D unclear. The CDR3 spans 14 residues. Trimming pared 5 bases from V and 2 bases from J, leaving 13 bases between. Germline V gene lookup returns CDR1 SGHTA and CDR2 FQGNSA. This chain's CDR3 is CASSLNGRTYEQYF. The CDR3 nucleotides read TGTGCCAGCAGCCTTAATGGCCGAACCTACGAGCAGTACTTC.

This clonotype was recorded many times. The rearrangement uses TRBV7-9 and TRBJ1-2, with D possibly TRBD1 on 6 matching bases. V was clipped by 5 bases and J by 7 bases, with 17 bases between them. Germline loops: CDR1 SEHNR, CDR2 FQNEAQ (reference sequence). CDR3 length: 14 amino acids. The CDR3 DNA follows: TGTGCCAGCAGCCTGGGACATACAGAGGCTGGCTACACCTTC. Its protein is CASSLGHTEAGYTF.

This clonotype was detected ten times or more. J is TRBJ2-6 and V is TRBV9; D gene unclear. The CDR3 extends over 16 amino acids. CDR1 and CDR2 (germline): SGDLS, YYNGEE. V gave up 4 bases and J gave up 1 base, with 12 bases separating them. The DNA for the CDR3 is TGTGCCAGCAGCCCCTTTGCGGTGTCTGGGGCCAACGTCCTGACTTTC. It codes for CASSPFAVSGANVLTF.